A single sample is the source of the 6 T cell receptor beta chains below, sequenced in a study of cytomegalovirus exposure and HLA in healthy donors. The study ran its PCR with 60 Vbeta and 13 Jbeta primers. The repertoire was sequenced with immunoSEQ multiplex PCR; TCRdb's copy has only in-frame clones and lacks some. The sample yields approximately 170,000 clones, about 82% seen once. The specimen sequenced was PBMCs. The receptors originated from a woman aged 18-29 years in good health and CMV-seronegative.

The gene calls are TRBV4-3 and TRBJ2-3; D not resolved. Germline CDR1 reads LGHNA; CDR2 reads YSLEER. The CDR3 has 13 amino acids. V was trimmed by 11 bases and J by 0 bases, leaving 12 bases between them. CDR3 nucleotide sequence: TGCGCCGGGCCCGGTCTCAGCACAGATACGCAGTATTTT. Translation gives CAGPGLSTDTQYF.

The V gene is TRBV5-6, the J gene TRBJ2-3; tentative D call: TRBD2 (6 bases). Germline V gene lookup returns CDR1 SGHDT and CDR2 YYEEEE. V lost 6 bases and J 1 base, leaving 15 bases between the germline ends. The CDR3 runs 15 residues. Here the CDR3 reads CASTPTRMGTDTQYF. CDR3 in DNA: TGTGCCAGCACCCCGACTAGGATGGGCACAGATACGCAGTATTTT. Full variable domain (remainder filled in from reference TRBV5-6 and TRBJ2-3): DAGVTQSPTHLIKTRGQQVTLRCSPKSGHDTVSWYQQALGQGPQFIFQYYEEEERQRGNFPDRFSGHQFPNYSSELNVNALLLGDSALYLCASTPTRMGTDTQYFGPGTRLTVL.

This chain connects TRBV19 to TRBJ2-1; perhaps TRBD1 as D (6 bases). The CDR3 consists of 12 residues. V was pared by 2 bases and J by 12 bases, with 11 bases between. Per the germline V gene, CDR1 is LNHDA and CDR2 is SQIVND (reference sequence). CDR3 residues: CASSIQGGGQFF. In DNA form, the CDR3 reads TGTGCCAGTAGTATACAAGGGGGTGGGCAGTTCTTC. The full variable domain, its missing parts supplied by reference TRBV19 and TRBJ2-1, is DGGITQSPKYLFRKEGQNVTLSCEQNLNHDAMYWYRQDPGQGLRLIYYSQIVNDFQKGDIAEGYSVSREKKESFPLTVTSAQKNPTAFYLCASSIQGGGQFFGPGTRLTVL.

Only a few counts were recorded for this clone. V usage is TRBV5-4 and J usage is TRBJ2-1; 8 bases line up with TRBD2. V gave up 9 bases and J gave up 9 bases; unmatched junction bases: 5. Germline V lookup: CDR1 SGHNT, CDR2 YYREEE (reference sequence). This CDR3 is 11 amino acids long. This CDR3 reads CAISGGIEQFF. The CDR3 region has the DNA TGTGCCATTTCGGGGGGGATTGAGCAGTTCTTC.

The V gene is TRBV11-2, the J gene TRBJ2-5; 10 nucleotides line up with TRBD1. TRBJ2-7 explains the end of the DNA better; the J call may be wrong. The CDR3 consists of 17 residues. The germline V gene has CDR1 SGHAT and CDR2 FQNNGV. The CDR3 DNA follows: TGTGCCAGCAGCTTAGACTTAACCCCCGGACAGGGGGACGAGCAGTACTTC. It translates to CASSLDLTPGQGDEQYF.

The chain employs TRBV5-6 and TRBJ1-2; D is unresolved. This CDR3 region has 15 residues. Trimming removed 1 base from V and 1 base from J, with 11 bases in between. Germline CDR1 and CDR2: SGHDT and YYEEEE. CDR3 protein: CASSLWLQVNYGYTF. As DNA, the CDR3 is TGTGCCAGCAGCTTGTGGCTTCAGGTTAACTATGGCTACACCTTC.